The rows below give T cell receptor beta chains drawn from one sample of a study of beta chain features in type 1 diabetes. Libraries were prepared by immunoSEQ multiplex PCR; TCRdb keeps only in-frame clonotypes and omits some of them. The data show 160,000 or so clones, roughly 59% seen once. The sequencing input was naive CD4+ T cells from blood. These receptors all come from a young man with type 1 diabetes. CDR3s include the opening cysteine and the closing phenylalanine or tryptophan. D genes are given only for firm matches. Clone sizes are given selectively: once, few, many, or a class where the clone is expanded.

j_call | d_call | v_call | clone_size | cdr3_aa | cdr3_nt
TRBJ2-7 | NA | TRBV18 | NA | CASSPGSGEQYF | TGTGCCAGCTCACCAGGGTCGGGCGAGCAGTACTTC
TRBJ1-6 | NA | TRBV9 | NA | CASSVDGLYNSPLHF | TGTGCCAGCAGCGTAGACGGGCTGTATAATTCACCCCTCCACTTT
TRBJ1-4 | NA | TRBV7-9 | NA | CASSSALVGGEKLFF | TGTGCCAGCAGCTCAGCACTCGTAGGTGGTGAAAAACTGTTTTTT
TRBJ1-4 | NA | TRBV7-2 | NA | CASSLGLTINEKLFF | TGTGCCAGCAGCTTAGGTCTGACAATTAATGAAAAACTGTTTTTT
TRBJ1-1 | NA | TRBV20-1 | once | CSAGFTEAFF | TGCAGCGCAGGGTTTACTGAAGCTTTCTTT
TRBJ1-1 | TRBD1 | TRBV29-1 | NA | CSVGAGGTEAFF | TGCAGCGTTGGGGCAGGGGGCACTGAAGCTTTCTTT
TRBJ2-5 | NA | TRBV29-1 | NA | CSVEEDKWETQYF | TGCAGCGTTGAAGAGGACAAGTGGGAGACCCAGTACTTC
TRBJ2-7 | TRBD1 | TRBV29-1 | NA | CSTRLGQGHEQYF | TGCAGTACTCGGCTGGGACAGGGACACGAGCAGTACTTC
TRBJ2-3 | NA | TRBV11-2 | few | CASSHREPGRDTQYF | TGTGCCAGCAGCCACCGGGAGCCAGGCCGAGATACGCAGTATTTT
TRBJ1-4 | TRBD1 | TRBV30 | NA | CAWSSNRGQYNEKLFF | TGTGCCTGGAGTTCTAACCGGGGACAGTATAATGAAAAACTGTTTTTT
TRBJ1-1 | NA | TRBV2 | NA | CASRLQRVF | TGTGCCAGCAGGCTCCAAAGAGTCTTT
TRBJ1-6 | TRBD1 | TRBV27 | NA | CASSSGTAGNSPLHF | TGTGCCAGCAGTTCCGGGACAGCCGGGAATTCACCCCTCCACTTT
TRBJ2-2 | NA | TRBV29-1 | NA | CSVDWVGELFF | TGCAGCGTTGATTGGGTCGGGGAGCTGTTTTTT
TRBJ1-6 | NA | TRBV7-2 | NA | CASSLQKGNSPLHF | TGTGCCAGCAGCCTACAAAAGGGGAATTCACCCCTCCACTTT
TRBJ2-2 | NA | TRBV29-1 | NA | CSVEHSGELFF | TGCAGCGTTGAGCATTCCGGGGAGCTGTTTTTT
TRBJ2-5 | NA | TRBV5-5 | NA | CASSLLSAVQETQYF | TGTGCCAGCAGCTTATTGTCCGCAGTCCAAGAGACCCAGTACTTC
TRBJ2-3 | TRBD2 | TRBV30 | NA | CAWGRAGSTDTQYF | TGTGCCTGGGGGAGGGCGGGGAGCACAGATACGCAGTATTTT
TRBJ2-7 | TRBD1 | TRBV7-2 | NA | CASTNGTGYEQYF | TGTGCCAGCACCAACGGGACAGGCTACGAGCAGTACTTC
TRBJ2-5 | NA | TRBV29-1 | NA | CTAREQETQYF | TGCACCGCTAGGGAACAAGAGACCCAGTACTTC
TRBJ2-7 | TRBD1 | TRBV9 | few | CASSTRDRGSTYEQYF | TGTGCCAGCAGCACCCGGGACAGGGGAAGTACCTACGAGCAGTACTTC
TRBJ2-3 | TRBD1 | TRBV29-1 | few | CSGWTGGADTQYF | TGCAGCGGGTGGACAGGGGGCGCAGATACGCAGTATTTT
TRBJ2-5 | NA | TRBV7-9 | NA | CASGTGHQETQYF | TGTGCCAGCGGCACAGGACACCAAGAGACCCAGTACTTC
TRBJ2-6 | NA | TRBV9 | NA | CASSVGAAGANVLTF | TGTGCCAGCAGCGTCGGGGCAGCTGGGGCCAACGTCCTGACTTTC
TRBJ2-7 | NA | TRBV28 | few | CATSIDFRAYEQYF | TGTGCCACTTCGATTGACTTTCGGGCCTACGAGCAGTACTTC
TRBJ2-5 | NA | TRBV7-2 | NA | CASSLIQGVSQETQYF | TGTGCCAGCAGCTTAATACAAGGCGTCAGCCAAGAGACCCAGTACTTC
TRBJ1-1 | TRBD1 | TRBV13 | NA | CASSRTGGYTEAFF | TGTGCCAGCAGCCGCACAGGGGGCTACACTGAAGCTTTCTTT
TRBJ2-3 | NA | TRBV4-3 | NA | CASSQGAGATTDTQYF | TGCGCCAGCAGCCAAGGTGCGGGGGCCACCACAGATACGCAGTATTTT
TRBJ1-2 | NA | TRBV25-1 | NA | CASSLTGAYGYTF | TGTGCCAGCAGCTTGACCGGGGCCTATGGCTACACCTTC
TRBJ1-2 | NA | TRBV4-1 | NA | CASSPSREVYGYTF | TGCGCCAGCAGCCCCTCCAGGGAGGTCTATGGCTACACCTTC
TRBJ1-2 | NA | TRBV11-2 | NA | CASRNPGQYGYTF | TGTGCCAGCAGAAATCCAGGGCAATATGGCTACACCTTC
TRBJ2-5 | NA | TRBV7-2 | NA | CASSLFRETQYF | TGTGCCAGCAGCTTATTTAGAGAGACCCAGTACTTC
TRBJ1-4 | NA | TRBV6-5 | NA | CASRRGWNEKLFF | TGTGCCAGCCGGAGAGGATGGAATGAAAAACTGTTTTTT
TRBJ1-1 | TRBD1 | TRBV29-1 | NA | CSSAGQENTEAFF | TGCAGCTCGGCGGGACAGGAGAACACTGAAGCTTTCTTT
TRBJ2-5 | TRBD2 | TRBV2 | NA | CASRQLAGVQETQYF | TGTGCCAGCAGGCAACTAGCGGGGGTTCAAGAGACCCAGTACTTC
TRBJ2-5 | NA | TRBV7-2 | NA | CASSLPGQTQYF | TGTGCCAGCAGCCTCCCGGGGCAGACCCAGTACTTC
TRBJ2-5 | NA | TRBV20-1 | NA | CSAPAGWTQYF | TGCAGTGCTCCCGCAGGCTGGACCCAGTACTTC
TRBJ2-3 | NA | TRBV6-6 | NA | CASSSGRRTDTQYF | TGTGCCAGCAGCTCGGGGCGGAGGACGGATACGCAGTATTTT
TRBJ2-3 | NA | TRBV5-1 | NA | CASSVRDQSTDTQYF | TGCGCCAGCAGCGTCCGGGACCAAAGCACAGATACGCAGTATTTT
TRBJ2-3 | TRBD2 | TRBV29-1 | NA | CSVGTSGTDTQYF | TGCAGCGTCGGGACTAGCGGCACAGATACGCAGTATTTT
TRBJ2-5 | NA | TRBV30 | NA | CAWTGRLQETQYF | TGTGCCTGGACAGGGCGACTCCAAGAGACCCAGTACTTC
TRBJ2-1 | NA | TRBV18 | once | CASSPPVGQGEQFF | TGTGCCAGCTCACCACCGGTGGGGCAGGGTGAGCAGTTCTTC
TRBJ2-7 | NA | TRBV20-1 | NA | CSARGLYEQYF | TGCAGTGCTAGAGGTCTATACGAGCAGTACTTC
TRBJ2-6 | TRBD2 | TRBV18 | NA | CASSPAGAGANVLTF | TGTGCCAGCTCACCAGCGGGGGCTGGGGCCAACGTCCTGACTTTC
TRBJ2-1 | NA | TRBV7-2 | NA | CASSYHNEQFF | TGTGCCAGCAGCTACCACAATGAGCAGTTCTTC
TRBJ2-7 | NA | TRBV5-6 | few | CASSLGTKGHEQYF | TGTGCCAGCAGCTTGGGAACCAAGGGACACGAGCAGTACTTC
TRBJ2-7 | NA | TRBV19 | NA | CASSIGTKEHEQYF | TGTGCCAGTAGTATAGGCACCAAAGAGCACGAGCAGTACTTC
TRBJ2-1 | NA | TRBV9 | NA | CASSVATGSVNEQFF | TGTGCCAGCAGCGTAGCTACAGGGTCGGTAAATGAGCAGTTCTTC
TRBJ2-2 | NA | TRBV9 | few | CASRPSGRNTGELFF | TGTGCCAGTCGACCAAGTGGCAGGAACACCGGGGAGCTGTTTTTT
TRBJ2-5 | TRBD2 | TRBV30 | NA | CAWTSGGGEETQYF | TGTGCCTGGACCAGCGGGGGGGGCGAGGAGACCCAGTACTTC
TRBJ2-7 | NA | TRBV30 | NA | CAGAEGNEQYF | TGTGCCGGGGCGGAGGGGAACGAGCAGTACTTC